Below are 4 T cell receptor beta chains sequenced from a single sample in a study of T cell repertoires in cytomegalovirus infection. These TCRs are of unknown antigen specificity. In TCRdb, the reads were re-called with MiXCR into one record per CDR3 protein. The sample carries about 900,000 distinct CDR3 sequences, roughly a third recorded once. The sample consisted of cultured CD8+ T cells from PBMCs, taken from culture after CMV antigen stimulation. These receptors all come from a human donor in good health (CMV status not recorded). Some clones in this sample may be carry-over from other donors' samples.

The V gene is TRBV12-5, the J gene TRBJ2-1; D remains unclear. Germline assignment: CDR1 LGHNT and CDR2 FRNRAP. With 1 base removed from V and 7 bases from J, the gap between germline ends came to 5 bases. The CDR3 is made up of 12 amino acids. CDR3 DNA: TGTGCTAGTGGTTTGGGAGAAAATGAGCAGTTCTTC. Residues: CASGLGENEQFF.

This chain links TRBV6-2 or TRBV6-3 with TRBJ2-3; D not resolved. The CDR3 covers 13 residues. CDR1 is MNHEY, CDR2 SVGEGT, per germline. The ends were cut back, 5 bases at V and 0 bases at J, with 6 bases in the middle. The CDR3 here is CASSTYSTDTQYF. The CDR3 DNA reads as TGTGCCAGCAGTACCTACAGCACAGATACGCAGTATTTT.

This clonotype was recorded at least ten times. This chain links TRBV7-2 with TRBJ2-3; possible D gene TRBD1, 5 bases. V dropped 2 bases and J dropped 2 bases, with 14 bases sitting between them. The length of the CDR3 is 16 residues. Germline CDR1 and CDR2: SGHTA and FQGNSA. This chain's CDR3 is CASSLTHRRFTDTQYF. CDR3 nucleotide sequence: TGTGCCAGCAGCTTAACTCACAGGCGCTTCACAGATACGCAGTATTTT. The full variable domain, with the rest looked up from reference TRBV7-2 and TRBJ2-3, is GAGVSQSPSNKVTEKGKDVELRCDPISGHTALYWYRQSLGQGLEFLIYFQGNSAPDKSGLPSDRFSAERTGGSVSTLTIQRTQQEDSAVYLCASSLTHRRFTDTQYFGPGTRLTVL.

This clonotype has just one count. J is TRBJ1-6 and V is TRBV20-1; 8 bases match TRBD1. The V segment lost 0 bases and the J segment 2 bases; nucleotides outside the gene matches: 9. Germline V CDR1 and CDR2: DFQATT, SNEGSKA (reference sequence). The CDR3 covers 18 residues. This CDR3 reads CSARDPSGTGTYNSPLHF. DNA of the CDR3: TGCAGTGCTAGAGACCCATCCGGGACAGGAACCTATAATTCACCCCTCCACTTT.